This paragraph covers one T cell receptor beta chain sequence. As yet, its antigen is unknown. This record comes from a study of shared clonotypes between healthy human individuals. The study's findings and limits: What rarefaction showed was incomplete sorted-subset sequencing despite large depth.

Method: immunoSEQ multiplex PCR; TCRdb's copy keeps in-frame clones and lacks some. The sample lists approximately 620,000 clones, 95% to 98% occurring once. The CDR3 sequence is 17 residues long. CDR1 and CDR2 from the germline V gene are MGHRA and YSYEKL. The germline V and J ends were trimmed by 4 bases and 7 bases, with 23 bases remaining between them. This chain joins TRBV4-1 and TRBJ2-1; weak D call: TRBD1 (6 bases). The sample consisted of naive CD4+ T cells sorted from blood. Subset denoted: CD45RA+ positively selected. The clonotype originates from a woman in her 30s in good health. CDR3 DNA sequence: TGCGCCAGCAGCCCTGGTAGCTGGGACACCAGAGAGAATGAGCAGTTCTTC. Translation: CASSPGSWDTRENEQFF.